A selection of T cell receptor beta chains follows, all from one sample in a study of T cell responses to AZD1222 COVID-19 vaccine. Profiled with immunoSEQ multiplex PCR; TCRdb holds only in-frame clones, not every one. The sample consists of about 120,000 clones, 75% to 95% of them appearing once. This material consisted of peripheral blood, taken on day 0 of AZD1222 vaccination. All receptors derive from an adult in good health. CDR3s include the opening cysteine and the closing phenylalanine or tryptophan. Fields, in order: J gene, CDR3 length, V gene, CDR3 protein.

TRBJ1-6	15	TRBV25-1	CASTSTGGNNSPLHF
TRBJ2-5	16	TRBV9	CASSANPGRSAETQYF
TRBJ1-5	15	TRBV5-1	CASSSTGTGNQPQHF
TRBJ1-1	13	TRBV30	CAWSVGSNTEAFF
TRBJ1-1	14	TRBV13	CASSLGSAGIEAFF
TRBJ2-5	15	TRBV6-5	CASSYVGGTQETQYF
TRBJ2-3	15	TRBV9	CASSADGQSTDTQYF
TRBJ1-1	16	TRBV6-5	CASSYSAGGQGTEAFF
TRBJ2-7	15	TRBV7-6	CASSPRGERGYEQYF
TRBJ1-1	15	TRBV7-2	CASSLAPGGNTEAFF
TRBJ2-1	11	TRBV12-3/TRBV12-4	CASALPDEQFF
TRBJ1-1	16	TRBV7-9	CASIPRGGQTFTEAFF
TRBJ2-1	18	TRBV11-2	CASSLVYRAEHEYNEQFF
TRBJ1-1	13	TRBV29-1	CSVETQGWTEAFF
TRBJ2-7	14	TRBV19	CASSIVGLANEQYF
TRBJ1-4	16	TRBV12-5	CASGLMGLRADEKLFF
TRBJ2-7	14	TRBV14	CASRLAGESYEQYF
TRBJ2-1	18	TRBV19	CASSIPARRGVSYNEQFF
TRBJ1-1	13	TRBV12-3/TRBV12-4	CATWTLQYTEAFF
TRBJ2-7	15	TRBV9	CASSVGPADSYEQYF
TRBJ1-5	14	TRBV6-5	CASSEREPNQPQHF
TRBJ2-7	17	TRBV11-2	CASSRPFRGGTRYEQYF
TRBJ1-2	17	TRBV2	CASSFFDRAGLNYGYTF
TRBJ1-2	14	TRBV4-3	CASSLSGGVYGYTF
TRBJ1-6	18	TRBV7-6	CASSPQPPTRGINSPLHF
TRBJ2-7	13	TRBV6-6	CASSHGAAYEQYF
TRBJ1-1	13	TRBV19	CASSNLRGTEAFF
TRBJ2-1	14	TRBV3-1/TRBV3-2	CASSHTGSSGEQFF
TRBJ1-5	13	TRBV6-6	CASSYAGDQPQHF
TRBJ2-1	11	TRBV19	CASSIMQEQFF
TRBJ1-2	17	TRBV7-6	CASSLAGQGAANYGYTF
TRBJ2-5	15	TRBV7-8	CASSLTSGRAETQYF
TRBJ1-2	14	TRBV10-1	CASGVRWPHYGYTF
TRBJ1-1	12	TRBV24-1	CATSSARAEAFF
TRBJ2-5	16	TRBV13	CASSLVGLAPRKTQYF
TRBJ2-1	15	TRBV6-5	CASSYLPLSYNEQFF
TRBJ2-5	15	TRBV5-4	CASSLGDRLQETQYF
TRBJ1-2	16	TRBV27	CASRALNTARAYGYTF
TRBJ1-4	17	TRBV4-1	CASSLPRGASTNEKLFF
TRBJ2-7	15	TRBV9	CASSVTSGATYEQYF
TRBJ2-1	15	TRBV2	CASSQPGLAGREQFF